This record concerns one T cell receptor beta chain sequence. This clone's antigen is unknown. Nothing much larger sits one base from this clone, and base qualities are not available. Spanning cysteine to phenylalanine, the CDR3 consists of 19 amino acids. CDR3 DNA is the only sequence kept; it has 57 bases, read in frame from the first base. The cohort comprised around 690 healthy bone marrow donors. All cohort members were sampled while nominally healthy, although unrecorded immune exposures were likely present. The donor was CMV seropositive and was included in the group of almost 300 seropositive cohort members. Each donor provided a peripheral blood sample, and peripheral blood mononuclear cells were used for TCR beta sequencing. Genomic DNA was extracted from the blood cell samples with the Qiagen DNeasy Blood Extraction Kit. This specimen belongs to a study of cytomegalovirus exposure and HLA in healthy donors (dated by TCRdb to about 2017). Study-wide context: In an earlier analysis of about 560 of the donors, 250 to 300 Gb of sequence data and about 110 million unique TCR beta sequences from about 179 million T cells were reported. Roughly 300 gigabases of sequencing data and 70 million to 85 million unique TCR sequences were included in an early release covering over 600 HLA-typed donors. The genetic ancestry cluster associated with self-reported Caucasian donors included 65% to 90% of the roughly 360 genotyped donors. The aim of the study was to test whether cataloging public T cell receptors could identify signatures of past pathogen exposure. The T cell repertoires of several hundred subjects were profiled by immunosequencing and related to cytomegalovirus serostatus. Along with the roughly 610-subject first cohort, a separate validation cohort of some 130 different subjects was used. To predict cytomegalovirus infection status, the study brought together high-throughput TCR immunosequencing, statistical association of individual TCRs with disease status, and machine learning. To study patterns of TCR occurrence, a later analysis re-analyzed previously published TCR beta repertoires from 650 to 750 donors and added high-resolution HLA genotyping. In the later analysis, no new phenotypic data were used to find candidate immune exposures; instead, reliance was placed on TCR beta sequences and their occurrence across donors. An earlier analysis of fewer than 700 of the donors applied high-throughput TCR beta sequencing to assess whether each TCR beta V gene segment acted as functional or pseudogenic. Donor age, sex, ethnicity and CMV serostatus were compiled alongside the repertoire data. A later genetic analysis took genome-wide SNP genotypes for about 65% of the 666 donors and used that subset as a discovery cohort. Every repertoire in the discovery cohort had been generated on one and the same sequencing platform. HLA typing included class I and class II loci at four-digit resolution. Typing coverage differed by locus: A, B, C, DRB1 and DQB1 were typed in roughly 620-630 donors, DQA1 in about 500, DPA1 in 600 to 610, and DPB1 in 472. Four to six DR-DQ haplotypes were handled as single units for association and clustering, since linkage in the cohort was strong. Among approximately 370 genotyped donors of the cohort, an average of approximately 200,000 unique TCR beta nucleotide sequences was sequenced per donor, of which about 20% were non-productive. Study-wide conclusions, independent of this receptor: Only TCR beta chains were sequenced in this cohort, and the absence of alpha or paired-chain data limited detectable features. The presence/absence analyses assumed that sequencing depth was roughly uniform across donors, and that assumption may not be true. Compared with the approximately 710-donor mean, donors in an Asian-associated ancestry cluster had fewer N-insertions in productive TCRs, according to a later genetic analysis. Compared with equally common non-associated chains, HLA-associated TCR beta chains in a later analysis were more clonally expanded and had lower generation probabilities. A further reported finding was that TCR beta sequences accurately predicted the HLA-A and HLA-B alleles for most subjects in the first cohort. In a later analysis, most CMV-associated TCR beta chains were found to appear HLA-restricted, with HLA associations seemingly driven largely by CMV exposure. Correlated functional status among segregating V segments might be attributable to linkage disequilibrium, but an unknown experimental factor could not be ruled out. Assigning TCR associations to individual alleles was difficult when HLA alleles, especially DR and DQ, strongly co-occurred. In an earlier analysis of roughly 500 of the donors, most TCR beta V segments appeared in productive rearrangements about 87% or about 30% of the time, broadly matching IMGT annotations. In both the original and validation cohorts, the classifier was reported to diagnose cytomegalovirus status with high specificity and sensitivity. A later analysis found that TCR association rates varied across HLA loci, with DRB1 alleles showing the most associated TCRs and HLA-C alleles the fewest. Some 16 rarely observed V segments, including chromosome 9 orphons, were excluded from the earlier analysis of approximately 500 of the donors because counts were too low. According to the authors, the approach could potentially be generalized to other disease states and immunological phenotypes. HLA typing was unavailable for some donors at each locus, so association tests used only the typed subset. A total of 150 to 200 TCR beta chains were listed by the study as associated with cytomegalovirus. A group of highly shared sequence variants was considered likely to be a technical artifact of the sequencing pipeline. In vitro tests confirmed that three of the cytomegalovirus-associated TCR beta chains recognize cytomegalovirus antigens. According to a later analysis, parvovirus B19, influenza, CMV and Epstein-Barr virus appeared linked to several top co-occurrence clusters. A later analysis associated 16,951 TCR beta sequences with specific HLA alleles at a false discovery rate of 0.05. Most TCR sequences were observed very rarely across donors, whereas some public TCRs were present in many individuals. V-gene and J-gene trimming of TCR beta chains was associated with a missense DCLRE1C variant in a later genetic analysis, and the association was replicated in an independent cohort. Because the 87-base-pair reads could not distinguish some IMGT-functional V segments, including TRBV6-2 and TRBV6-3, those segments were excluded. CMV serostatus was the only immune exposure information available for the cohort.

Library prep was done by the immunoSEQ multiplex PCR assay. The multiplex PCR relied on a mix of 60 forward primers for TCR Vbeta segments and 13 reverse primers for TCR Jbeta segments. A multiplex PCR assay on genomic DNA amplified the CDR3 region of rearranged TCR beta genes. The amplified TCR beta libraries were sequenced on the Illumina HiSeq System as 87-base-pair reads. As for the authors' bioinformatics: A later analysis tallied 75 million to 95 million unique TCR beta chains across the 666 repertoires, and about 10 million of those chains were shared by two or more donors. Raw reads were error-corrected and collapsed into unique sequences by a nearest-neighbor algorithm in which closely related sequences were merged to remove PCR and sequencing errors. To assign V, D and J gene segments, CDR3 sequences were aligned to IMGT reference sequences. For a sequence to be retained, a match of at least six nucleotides to both a V gene segment and a J gene segment was required. Rearrangements were called productive when the CDR3 lacked stop codons and stayed in frame with V and J; all others were non-productive. Following IMGT convention, CDR3 was defined as the stretch from the second conserved V-encoded cysteine to the conserved J-encoded phenylalanine. The earlier analysis of 500 to 650 of the donors excluded any sequence lacking an unambiguous match to a single V gene segment. An earlier analysis of some 610 of the donors called V segments functional above 56.7% productive rearrangements and segregating when the between-donor standard deviation exceeded 5%. A statistical classification framework was built for diagnosing cytomegalovirus status from the catalog of TCR beta chain sequences. In a later analysis, TCR nucleotide sequences were compared against IMGT/GENE-DB human TR gene sequences so that V and J genes could be assigned. Using the TCRdist pipeline, a later analysis assigned CDR3 sequences along with most-parsimonious VDJ recombination scenarios. In a later analysis, each TCR beta chain was defined by its CDR3 amino acid sequence together with its V-gene family, and reads without a unique V-gene family were excluded. To address suspected cross-contamination and a sequencing artifact, a later analysis removed approximately 600 highly shared, low-generation-probability nucleotide sequences. In a later analysis, a clonal expansion index was calculated for each public chain from normalized within-repertoire ranks of inferred template counts. In a later analysis, generation probabilities were computed with a VDJ recombination model fitted to out-of-frame rearrangements, and the resulting probabilities were checked against IGoR. Hypergeometric tests were used in a later analysis to score TCR-TCR, TCR-HLA and TCR-CMV co-occurrence, with a repertoire-size bias correction applied to the TCR pairs. In a later analysis, false discovery rates were estimated by permuting HLA or CMV assignments 20 times. In a later analysis, co-occurring TCRs were grouped using DBSCAN, with TCRdist sequence similarity added in when clustering inside HLA-allele-positive subsets. Co-occurrence clustering excluded repertoires with fewer than 30,000 or more than 120,000 public chains, plus five with anomalous nucleotide sharing. The source is immuneACCESS, and TCRdb retained only in-frame sequences with V and J called. Part of the clones is not carried over; for the studies checked, unresolved V genes explain less than half of this, and the remainder is unexplained. The DNA was the basis for D and trimming; V, J and clone size are from that table. The sample table records about 160,000 clones; 80% to 90% of these occur just once. Of the sample, about 2% is held by the ten largest clones.

This chain joins TRBV21-1 to TRBJ1-2; the D call in the table, TRBD1, was not verified against the DNA. TRBV21-1 is shown as a pseudogene. The sequence was collected from a man younger than 30 in good health and CMV-seropositive. Sequencing input: PBMCs. The CDR3 reads as follows: CASSPQRDRKPPGGYGYTF. The nucleotide sequence reads TGTGCCAGCAGCCCCCAGAGGGACAGGAAGCCTCCCGGGGGCTATGGCTACACCTTC.